One sample yielded the 28 T cell receptor beta chains listed below, sequenced in a study of T cells in Graves' hyperthyroidism and ophthalmopathy. Template material for amplifying TCR beta CDR3 regions consisted of RNA transcripts. With the HTBI primer set, the TCR CDR3 went through a first round of RT-PCR. Using its own MiXCR run on the multiplex PCR reads, TCRdb lists one record per CDR3 protein. Counted here are approximately 560,000 distinct CDR3 sequences, 40% to 55% occurring once; the ten biggest clones make up about 7.9%. Input material: peripheral blood or thyroid tissue (not recorded which). The source of these receptors is a woman aged 18 to 35 with Graves' hyperthyroidism.

This clonotype was recorded a few times. The chain uses TRBV11-3 and TRBJ1-1; possible D gene TRBD1, 5 bases. Trimming left V 4 bases short and J 7 bases short, with 19 bases between. The CDR3 sequence is 15 residues long. The V gene's germline CDR1 is SGHNT and CDR2 YENEEA. CDR3 nucleotides: TGTGCCAGCAGCTCTCTTATTACAAGACAGTTTGAAGCTTTCTTT. It codes for CASSSLITRQFEAFF. The whole variable domain, remainder taken from reference TRBV11-3 and TRBJ1-1, is EAGVVQSPRYKIIEKKQPVAFWCNPISGHNTLYWYLQNLGQGPELLIRYENEEAVDDSQLPKDRFSAERLKGVDSTLKIQPAELGDSAVYLCASSSLITRQFEAFFGQGTRLTVV.

The chain recombines TRBV7-9 with TRBJ2-2, with D tentatively TRBD2 (6 bases). CDR1 SEHNR and CDR2 FQNEAQ come from the germline V gene (reference sequence). This CDR3 has 14 residues. Trimming stripped 11 bases from V and 3 bases from J, with 16 bases between. This CDR3 reads CASYSAGYTGELFF. DNA of the CDR3: TGTGCCTCGTATTCCGCGGGATACACCGGGGAGCTGTTTTTT.

A note on this clonotype: An end of the junction differs from the germline gene, which may be a read error. V usage is TRBV7-9 and J usage is TRBJ2-7; D is ambiguous. From germline, CDR1 is SEHNR and CDR2 FQNEAQ (reference sequence). The CDR3 covers 8 residues. The CDR3 DNA sequence: TGTGCCAGCAGCCCACAACCATTC. As protein: CASSPQPF.

The rearrangement uses TRBV10-3 and TRBJ1-3, with D maybe TRBD1 (6 bases). This CDR3 contains 17 residues. The germline CDR1 and CDR2 sequences are ENHRY and SYGVKD. Trimming pared 4 bases from V and 5 bases from J, leaving 21 bases between. The CDR3 loop is CAISGTDAHALRNTIYF. DNA for the CDR3: TGTGCCATCAGTGGGACAGACGCGCATGCACTCCGAAACACCATATATTTT.

A few counts support this clonotype. The chain combines TRBV20-1 with TRBJ2-7, with TRBD1 identical over 9 bases. Trimming took 6 bases from V and 4 from J; bases not matched to a gene: 10. The CDR3 sequence is 14 residues long. Germline CDR1 DFQATT, CDR2 SNEGSKA (reference sequence). CDR3 DNA: TGCAGTGCGACGACCGGGACAGGGACTTACGAGCAGTACTTC. This translates into CSATTGTGTYEQYF.

The J gene is TRBJ2-5, the V gene TRBV24-1, with 12 bases matching TRBD2. Germline-derived CDR1 and CDR2 are KGHDR and SFDVKD. There are 14 residues in the CDR3. The trim removed 10 bases at V and 2 bases at J, leaving 4 bases unmatched. CDR3 DNA: TGTGCCACGACTAGCGGGAGTAAGCAAGAGACCCAGTACTTC. Its protein product is CATTSGSKQETQYF.

Only one count was recorded for this clonotype. A read error is possible here, since a much larger clone lies one base away. The chain has TRBV29-1 and TRBJ2-6; D perhaps matches TRBD1 (6 bases). V was cut by 8 bases and J by 4 bases, with 12 bases left in between. The CDR3 runs to 13 residues. Per germline, CDR1 SQVTM and CDR2 ANQGSEA. CDR3 bases: TGCAGCCCAGGGGTTACCGGGGCCAACGTCCTGACTTTC. Protein sequence: CSPGVTGANVLTF.

The chain combines TRBV7-2 with TRBJ2-7; TRBD2 agrees at 14 bases. V dropped 5 bases and J dropped 5; count of bases not matched to a gene: 11. This CDR3 is 17 amino acids long. In germline, CDR1 is SGHTA, CDR2 FQGNSA. The DNA for the CDR3 is TGTGCCAGCAGCCTGTGGGGACTAGCGGGAGAATCGGACGAGCAGTACTTC. Translating it yields CASSLWGLAGESDEQYF.

This clonotype occurred many times. The chain links TRBV20-1 to TRBJ1-5, with D perhaps matching TRBD1 (5 bases). Trimming took off 3 bases at V and 6 bases at J, with 9 bases between the two ends. The CDR3 is made up of 12 amino acids. Germline CDR1 reads DFQATT; CDR2 reads SNEGSKA (reference sequence). The CDR3, as DNA: TGCAGTGCTAGCAGGGTGCGTCAGCCCCAGCATTTT. Amino acid sequence: CSASRVRQPQHF.

This clonotype was recorded once. The J gene is TRBJ1-1, the V gene TRBV29-1; D is ambiguous. The V gene's germline CDR1 is SQVTM and CDR2 ANQGSEA. V lost 3 bases, J lost 12 bases, and 17 bases lay in between. This CDR3 comprises 12 residues. CDR3 in amino acids: CSVELPWSATFF. CDR3 nucleotide sequence: TGCAGCGTTGAGCTCCCATGGTCGGCGACTTTCTTT.

The chain is built from TRBV12-3 or TRBV12-4 and TRBJ2-7, with 7 bases fitting TRBD2. V shed 5 bases and J 6 bases; nucleotides not matched to a gene: 10. The CDR3 sequence is 14 residues long. The CDR3 loop reads CASSRDGGSPEQYF. CDR3 DNA: TGTGCCAGCAGTCGAGACGGCGGGAGTCCCGAGCAGTACTTC.

This clonotype has at least ten counts. The chain employs TRBV10-3 and TRBJ2-5, with D possibly matching TRBD1 (6 bases). This CDR3 is built from 14 residues. Germline V gives CDR1 ENHRY, CDR2 SYGVKD. Deletions cut 6 bases from V and 5 bases from J, with 16 bases between. CDR3 DNA: TGTGCCATCAGGGATGATAGGACAGCCGAGACCCAGTACTTC. As protein: CAIRDDRTAETQYF.

This clonotype was recorded once. A much larger clone lies one base from this, so it may be a read error. The V gene is TRBV25-1, the J gene TRBJ2-7; the D gene is possibly TRBD2 (6 bases). V gave up 11 bases and J gave up 3 bases, with 17 bases separating them. Germline-derived CDR1 and CDR2 are MGHDK and SYGVNS. The CDR3 length is 13 residues. This chain's CDR3 is CAGARGLGYEQYF. CDR3 DNA sequence: TGTGCCGGCGCGCGGGGATTGGGCTACGAGCAGTACTTC.

Many counts were recorded for this clonotype. The chain combines TRBV7-8 with TRBJ2-7; D uncertain. CDR3 size: 15 residues. CDR1 is SGHVS, CDR2 FQNEAQ, per germline. V lost 1 base to trimming and J lost 5 bases, with 15 bases between them. The CDR3 region is CASSLEVVERDEQYF. The DNA of the CDR3 is TGTGCCAGCAGCTTAGAGGTAGTAGAGCGTGACGAGCAGTACTTC.

V is TRBV25-1 and J is TRBJ1-6, with D maybe TRBD1 (5 bases). CDR1 is MGHDK and CDR2 is SYGVNS in the germline V gene. Trimming took 1 base from V and 10 from J, leaving 11 bases between them. This CDR3 is built from 14 residues. CDR3 nucleotide sequence: TGTGCCAGCAGTGAATCGGGGACGAGATCACCCCTCCACTTT. It codes for CASSESGTRSPLHF.

The rearrangement uses TRBV15 and TRBJ1-1; D is perhaps TRBD1 (5 bases). The germline V gene encodes CDR1 LNHNV and CDR2 YYDKDF (reference sequence). The ends were cut back, 5 bases at V and 5 bases at J, with 15 bases in the middle. The CDR3 loop spans 14 amino acids. The CDR3 reads CATSDTGPSTEAFF. DNA of the CDR3: TGTGCCACCAGCGATACAGGACCGAGTACTGAAGCTTTCTTT.

This clonotype has a count of ten or more. The chain uses TRBV2 and TRBJ2-2; D is possibly TRBD2 (6 bases). Germline CDR1 SNHLY, CDR2 FYNNEI. With 3 bases removed from V and 0 bases from J, the gap between germline ends came to 8 bases. CDR3 size: 15 residues. CDR3 in DNA: TGTGCCAGCAGTGAGCTAGCGACGAACACCGGGGAGCTGTTTTTT. Encoded protein: CASSELATNTGELFF.

This clonotype was recorded at least ten times. The chain links TRBV19 to TRBJ2-7, with D tentatively TRBD2 (6 bases). This CDR3 contains 15 residues. CDR1 is LNHDA and CDR2 is SQIVND in the germline V gene (reference sequence). Between the trimmed V and J ends, which lost 5 bases and 3 bases, there was a span of 17 bases. The DNA for the CDR3 is TGTGCCAGTAGTGCGCGGGACGCAGGGAACTACGAGCAGTACTTC. Encoded protein: CASSARDAGNYEQYF.

A note on this clonotype: It may be a read error: a sequence one base away is much more abundant. J is TRBJ2-5 and V is TRBV9; D perhaps matches TRBD1 (6 bases). The CDR3 has 14 amino acids. Looked up from germline, CDR1 is SGDLS and CDR2 is YYNGEE. The V gene lost 4 bases and the J gene lost 2 bases, with 12 bases spanning the gap. The CDR3 region has the DNA TGTGCCAGCAGCACTGGACAGACTCAAGAGACCCAGTACTTC. This translates into CASSTGQTQETQYF.

This clonotype was counted ten times or more. The chain links TRBV29-1 to TRBJ2-5; D gene unclear. V was shortened by 3 bases and J by 4 bases, with 9 bases between the two germline ends. The length of the CDR3 is 12 residues. Germline V CDR1 and CDR2: SQVTM, ANQGSEA. DNA for the CDR3: TGCAGCGTTGATGTACAAGTAGAGACCCAGTACTTC. Translated: CSVDVQVETQYF.

The V gene is TRBV15, the J gene TRBJ1-2; possible D gene TRBD1, 5 bases. The germline V gene encodes CDR1 LNHNV and CDR2 YYDKDF (reference sequence). Trimming stripped 3 bases from V and 5 bases from J, with 13 bases between. The CDR3 is made up of 14 amino acids. The CDR3: CATSSQRGTYGYTF. The DNA of the CDR3 is TGTGCCACCAGCAGTCAGAGAGGGACTTATGGCTACACCTTC.

V gene TRBV9 combines with J gene TRBJ2-7, with unresolved D. Trimming removed 4 bases from V and 2 bases from J, with 10 bases in between. The CDR3 has 13 amino acids. Per the germline V gene, CDR1 is SGDLS and CDR2 is YYNGEE. The CDR3: CASSTGDTYEQYF. The DNA of the CDR3 is TGTGCCAGCAGCACCGGAGATACCTACGAGCAGTACTTC.

This clonotype was seen ten or more times. The rearrangement joins TRBV10-2 to TRBJ1-1; tentative D call: TRBD1 (6 bases). CDR3 length: 14 amino acids. The V gene lost 2 bases and the J gene lost 4 bases, with 11 bases spanning the gap. CDR1 is WSHSY and CDR2 is SAAADI in the germline V gene. CDR3 sequence (DNA): TGCGCCAGCAGTGAGCAGGGGCGCGTCACTGAAGCTTTCTTT. Its translation is CASSEQGRVTEAFF.

This chain joins TRBV20-1 and TRBJ1-2, with D hard to call. From germline, CDR1 is DFQATT and CDR2 SNEGSKA (reference sequence). Trimming left V 5 bases short and J 5 bases short, with 12 bases between. The CDR3 has 12 amino acids. In nucleotides, the CDR3 is TGCAGTGCTTCCCCAATGCTTTATGGCTACACCTTC. This gives the protein CSASPMLYGYTF.

In this sample, this clonotype turned up many times. The rearrangement links TRBV7-2 to TRBJ1-2; D is perhaps TRBD1 (5 bases). CDR3 length: 13 residues. Trimming took 5 bases from V and 8 from J, leaving 15 bases between them. Germline loops: CDR1 SGHTA, CDR2 FQGNSA. The CDR3 sequence: CASSPSQGWGYTF. CDR3 DNA sequence: TGTGCCAGCAGCCCAAGCCAGGGCTGGGGCTACACCTTC.

The V gene is TRBV25-1, the J gene TRBJ2-6, with D perhaps TRBD1 or TRBD2 (6 bases each). The CDR3 is 14 residues long. V lost 8 bases and J lost 2, with 10 bases in between. Germline V gene lookup returns CDR1 MGHDK and CDR2 SYGVNS. CDR3 region: CASVRGAGANVLTF. DNA of the CDR3: TGTGCCAGCGTGAGGGGGGCTGGGGCCAACGTCCTGACTTTC.

Concerning this clonotype: Sequence at one end of the junction differs from germline and may be a read error. The gene calls are TRBV7-9 and TRBJ2-7, with D unclear. Germline CDR1 and CDR2: SEHNR and FQNEAQ (reference sequence). CDR3 length: 13 residues. The CDR3 DNA follows: TGCGCCAGCAGCCCCGGGCCTGTCTACGAGCAGTACTTC. Amino acid sequence: CASSPGPVYEQYF.

The gene calls are TRBV29-1 and TRBJ1-2; D is unresolved. The V end lost 6 bases, the J end lost 12 bases, and 14 bases lay between the germline ends. The CDR3 spans 10 residues. Germline CDR1 reads SQVTM; CDR2 reads ANQGSEA. The DNA of the CDR3 is TGCAGCGTCAATCTCTCTGGAAACACCTTC. This sequence encodes CSVNLSGNTF.